This record covers a single TCR beta chain. Its antigen is still unknown. This record belongs to a study of T cell responses to AZD1222 COVID-19 vaccine. The repertoire was sequenced with immunoSEQ multiplex PCR; TCRdb's copy has only in-frame clones and lacks some. The table lists over 70,000 clones, around nine tenths of them singletons. Overall study results and limits: Donors in the cohort were predominantly white British and more often female, and clonal diversity was possibly underestimated. Increases in Spike-specific TCR breadth and depth were seen after two AZD1222 doses. Nearly half of spike-specific TCRs reportedly target variant regions that are unmutated in the B.1.351 and B.1.1.7 variants. The repertoires were collected only after the peak T cell response.

V was pared by 6 bases and J by 3 bases, with 11 bases between. This CDR3 region has 13 residues. CDR1 and CDR2 (germline): SNHLY, FYNNEI. The chain uses TRBV2 and TRBJ1-1; D remains ambiguous. The TCR comes from an adult who received the AZD1222 COVID-19 vaccine. This sample comprised peripheral blood, obtained 28 days after the second AZD1222 dose. CDR3: CASSPLWDTEAFF. CDR3 nucleotide sequence: TGTGCCAGCAGCCCACTTTGGGACACTGAAGCTTTCTTT.